Listed below are T cell receptor beta chains from one sample, sequenced in a study of cytomegalovirus exposure and HLA in healthy donors. The method was immunoSEQ multiplex PCR; TCRdb's version includes in-frame clones alone and lacks a portion of them. The table has fewer than 110,000 clones, 70% to 85% seen once. What was sequenced was PBMCs. All receptors come from a male donor in good health and CMV-seronegative. Both conserved end residues are part of each CDR3. A D gene is named only where the DNA matches it firmly. Clone size is shown for a subset of rows, as once, few, many or a class of expanded clone.

v_gene: TRBV6-4
j_gene: TRBJ2-2
d_gene: TRBD2
abundance: once
CDR3nt: TGTGCCAGCAGTCCGGGGACTACGAACACCGGGGAGCTGTTTTTT
CDR3aa: CASSPGTTNTGELFF

v_gene: TRBV6-4
j_gene: TRBJ2-7
d_gene: NA
abundance: NA
CDR3nt: TGTGCCAGCGACCCAAGAGACTGGGCCTACGAGCAGTACTTC
CDR3aa: CASDPRDWAYEQYF

v_gene: TRBV27
j_gene: TRBJ2-5
d_gene: NA
abundance: NA
CDR3nt: TGTGCCAGCAGTCCCTTAGTACTCCAAGAGACCCAGTACTTC
CDR3aa: CASSPLVLQETQYF

v_gene: TRBV4-1
j_gene: TRBJ2-7
d_gene: TRBD2
abundance: NA
CDR3nt: TGCGCCAGCAGGGAAGCGGGATCCTTTGAGTACGAGCAGTACTTC
CDR3aa: CASREAGSFEYEQYF

v_gene: TRBV5-1
j_gene: TRBJ2-7
d_gene: TRBD2
abundance: NA
CDR3nt: TGCGCCAGCAGCTTGGTCCCTAGCGGCTCCTACGAGCAGTACTTC
CDR3aa: CASSLVPSGSYEQYF

v_gene: TRBV5-4
j_gene: TRBJ1-2
d_gene: NA
abundance: NA
CDR3nt: TGTGCCAGCAGCTTTCCCCCGGGTTTCGTAACCTTC
CDR3aa: CASSFPPGFVTF

v_gene: TRBV11-3
j_gene: TRBJ2-1
d_gene: NA
abundance: NA
CDR3nt: TGTGCCAGCAGTAGCCTAGCGGAGAGGGGGAATGAGCAGTTCTTC
CDR3aa: CASSSLAERGNEQFF

v_gene: TRBV15
j_gene: TRBJ1-1
d_gene: TRBD1
abundance: NA
CDR3nt: TGTGCCACCAGCGGCGGACAGGGGGCGGTTCGGACTGAAGCTTTCTTT
CDR3aa: CATSGGQGAVRTEAFF

v_gene: TRBV15
j_gene: TRBJ2-7
d_gene: NA
abundance: NA
CDR3nt: TGTGCCACCAGCAGAGTTAGGATTTGGCGGGGAAATTACGAGCAGTACTTC
CDR3aa: CATSRVRIWRGNYEQYF

v_gene: TRBV7-9
j_gene: TRBJ2-7
d_gene: NA
abundance: NA
CDR3nt: TGTGCCAGCAGCTTAGCGTCGAGCTACGAGCAGTACTTC
CDR3aa: CASSLASSYEQYF

v_gene: TRBV19
j_gene: TRBJ2-7
d_gene: NA
abundance: NA
CDR3nt: TGTGCCAGTAGCCCCCAGGGGAATTTCCACGAGCAGTACTTC
CDR3aa: CASSPQGNFHEQYF

v_gene: TRBV7-9
j_gene: TRBJ2-7
d_gene: TRBD1
abundance: NA
CDR3nt: TGTGCCAGCAGCTCACAGGGGAAGGCCTACGAGCAGTACTTC
CDR3aa: CASSSQGKAYEQYF

v_gene: TRBV30
j_gene: TRBJ2-7
d_gene: TRBD1
abundance: NA
CDR3nt: TGTGCCTTTGGACAGGGGGCGGGGGAGCAGTACTTC
CDR3aa: CAFGQGAGEQYF

v_gene: TRBV9
j_gene: TRBJ2-1
d_gene: NA
abundance: few
CDR3nt: TGTGCCAGCACCCAGGGGGCGGGAGGGCCGATCGATGAGCAGTTCTTC
CDR3aa: CASTQGAGGPIDEQFF

v_gene: TRBV4-1
j_gene: TRBJ2-7
d_gene: NA
abundance: NA
CDR3nt: TGCGCCAGCAGCCCTCGAACAGGGTTCGAGCAGTACTTC
CDR3aa: CASSPRTGFEQYF

v_gene: TRBV30
j_gene: TRBJ2-7
d_gene: NA
abundance: NA
CDR3nt: TGTGCCTGGAGTGTACTGGGCGAACACGAGCAGTACTTC
CDR3aa: CAWSVLGEHEQYF

v_gene: TRBV7-2
j_gene: TRBJ1-5
d_gene: NA
abundance: NA
CDR3nt: TGTGCCAGCAGCTTAGGGGGGCCTGGACAGCCCCAGCATTTT
CDR3aa: CASSLGGPGQPQHF

v_gene: TRBV19
j_gene: TRBJ2-7
d_gene: TRBD1
abundance: NA
CDR3nt: TGTGCCAGTAGGGGACACGACAGACAGGGATCCTACGAGCAGTACTTC
CDR3aa: CASRGHDRQGSYEQYF

v_gene: TRBV6-1
j_gene: TRBJ2-2
d_gene: TRBD2
abundance: once
CDR3nt: TGTGCCAGCAGTGAATGGGGGGGTAACACCGGGGAGCTGTTTTTT
CDR3aa: CASSEWGGNTGELFF

v_gene: TRBV12-5
j_gene: TRBJ1-1
d_gene: TRBD1
abundance: NA
CDR3nt: TGTGCTAGTGGTTCCTACAGGGGCGGCACTGAAGCTTTCTTT
CDR3aa: CASGSYRGGTEAFF

v_gene: TRBV6-1
j_gene: TRBJ2-3
d_gene: NA
abundance: NA
CDR3nt: TGTGCCAGCAGTGTGGTCGGTCGCACAGATACGCAGTATTTT
CDR3aa: CASSVVGRTDTQYF

v_gene: TRBV19
j_gene: TRBJ2-7
d_gene: TRBD2
abundance: NA
CDR3nt: TGTGCCAGTAGTTTCTCGAAAGAGGGACTAGCGCCTTACGAGCAGTACTTC
CDR3aa: CASSFSKEGLAPYEQYF

v_gene: TRBV19
j_gene: TRBJ2-3
d_gene: TRBD2
abundance: NA
CDR3nt: TGTGCCAGTAGTTCAAGACTAGCTTCAGATACGCAGTATTTT
CDR3aa: CASSSRLASDTQYF

v_gene: TRBV6-1
j_gene: TRBJ2-7
d_gene: NA
abundance: once
CDR3nt: TGTGCCAGCCAGACTATAAGGAGCTCCTACGAGCAGTACTTC
CDR3aa: CASQTIRSSYEQYF

v_gene: TRBV14
j_gene: TRBJ2-5
d_gene: NA
abundance: NA
CDR3nt: TGTGCCAGCAGCCGAGGGCTACAAGAGACCCAGTACTTC
CDR3aa: CASSRGLQETQYF

v_gene: TRBV4-1
j_gene: TRBJ2-7
d_gene: TRBD2
abundance: NA
CDR3nt: TGCGCCAGCAGCCACAGGGCGGGGGCCTACGAGCAGTACTTC
CDR3aa: CASSHRAGAYEQYF

v_gene: TRBV2
j_gene: TRBJ2-7
d_gene: NA
abundance: NA
CDR3nt: TGTGCCAGCAGTGCAGACAGAAGCTCCTACGAGCAGTACTTC
CDR3aa: CASSADRSSYEQYF

v_gene: TRBV11-2
j_gene: TRBJ1-1
d_gene: NA
abundance: NA
CDR3nt: TGTGCCAGCAGCTTGGGGGGGAGGACTGAAGCTTTCTTT
CDR3aa: CASSLGGRTEAFF

v_gene: TRBV18
j_gene: TRBJ1-4
d_gene: NA
abundance: NA
CDR3nt: TGTGCCAGCTCAAGCCGGGCAAGGAGGTATGAAAAACTGTTTTTT
CDR3aa: CASSSRARRYEKLFF

v_gene: TRBV6-5
j_gene: TRBJ2-7
d_gene: TRBD1
abundance: few
CDR3nt: TGTGCCAGCAGTTCGAAACCCGGGACAGGGGGCTACGAGCAGTACTTC
CDR3aa: CASSSKPGTGGYEQYF

v_gene: TRBV5-6
j_gene: TRBJ2-4
d_gene: TRBD1
abundance: NA
CDR3nt: TGTGCCAGCAGGACAAGACAGGGTTGGGTTCAGTACTTC
CDR3aa: CASRTRQGWVQYF

v_gene: TRBV10-3
j_gene: TRBJ2-3
d_gene: NA
abundance: NA
CDR3nt: TGTGCCATCAGTTCCCAGGATGCCCGCACAGATACGCAGTATTTT
CDR3aa: CAISSQDARTDTQYF

v_gene: TRBV7-2
j_gene: TRBJ2-3
d_gene: NA
abundance: NA
CDR3nt: TGTGCCAGCAGCTTAGTCGGGAGAGTCGAGGATACGCAGTATTTT
CDR3aa: CASSLVGRVEDTQYF

v_gene: TRBV30
j_gene: TRBJ2-7
d_gene: NA
abundance: NA
CDR3nt: TGTGCCTGGAGTGTACTCGGAGGCGAGCAGTACTTC
CDR3aa: CAWSVLGGEQYF

v_gene: TRBV18
j_gene: TRBJ2-2
d_gene: TRBD1
abundance: NA
CDR3nt: TGTGCCAGCTCACCCCTCCGGACAGGGGGGCCCAACACCGGGGAGCTGTTTTTT
CDR3aa: CASSPLRTGGPNTGELFF

v_gene: TRBV5-1
j_gene: TRBJ2-1
d_gene: TRBD1
abundance: NA
CDR3nt: TGCGCCAGCACATCCGGGACAGGCTATAATGAGCAGTTCTTC
CDR3aa: CASTSGTGYNEQFF